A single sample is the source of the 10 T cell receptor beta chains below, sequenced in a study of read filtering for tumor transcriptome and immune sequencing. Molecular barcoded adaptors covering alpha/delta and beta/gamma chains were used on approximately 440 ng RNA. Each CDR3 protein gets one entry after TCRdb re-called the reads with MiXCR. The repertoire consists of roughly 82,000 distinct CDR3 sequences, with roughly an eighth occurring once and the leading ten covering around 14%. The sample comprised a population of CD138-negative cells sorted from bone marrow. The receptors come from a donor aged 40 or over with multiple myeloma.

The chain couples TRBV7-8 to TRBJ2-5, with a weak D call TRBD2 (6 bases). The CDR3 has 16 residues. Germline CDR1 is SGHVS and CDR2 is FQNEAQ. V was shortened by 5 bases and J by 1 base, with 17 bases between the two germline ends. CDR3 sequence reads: CASSPWDPSAQETQYF. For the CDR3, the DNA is TGTGCCAGCAGCCCGTGGGATCCTAGCGCCCAAGAGACCCAGTACTTC. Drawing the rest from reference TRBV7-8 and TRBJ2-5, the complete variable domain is GAGVSQSPRYKVAKRGQDVALRCDPISGHVSLFWYQQALGQGPEFLTYFQNEAQLDKSGLPSDRFFAERPEGSVSTLKIQRTQQEDSAVYLCASSPWDPSAQETQYFGPGTRLLVL.

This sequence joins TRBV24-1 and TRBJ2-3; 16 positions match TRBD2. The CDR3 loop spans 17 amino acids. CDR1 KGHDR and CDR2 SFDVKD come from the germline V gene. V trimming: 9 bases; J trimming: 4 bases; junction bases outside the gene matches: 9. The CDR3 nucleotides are TGTGCCACCGCTTCTCCGGGACTAGCGGGAGGGCCAGATACGCAGTATTTT. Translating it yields CATASPGLAGGPDTQYF.

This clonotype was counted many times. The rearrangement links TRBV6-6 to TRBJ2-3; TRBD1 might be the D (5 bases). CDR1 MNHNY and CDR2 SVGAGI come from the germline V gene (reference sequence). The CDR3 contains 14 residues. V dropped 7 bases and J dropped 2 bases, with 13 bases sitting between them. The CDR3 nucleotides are TGTGCCAGCACCTCCAGGGTAGACACAGATACGCAGTATTTT. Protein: CASTSRVDTDTQYF.

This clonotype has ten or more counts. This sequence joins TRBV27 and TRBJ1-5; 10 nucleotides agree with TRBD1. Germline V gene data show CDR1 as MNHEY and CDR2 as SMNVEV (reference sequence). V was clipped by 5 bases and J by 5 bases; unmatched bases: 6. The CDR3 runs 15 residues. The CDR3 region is CASSTRDRGYQPQHF. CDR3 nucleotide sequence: TGTGCCAGCAGTACCCGGGACAGGGGATATCAGCCCCAGCATTTT.

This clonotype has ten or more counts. This CDR3 reads CASCPGTSLVGANVLTF. CDR3 bases: TGTGCCAGCTGTCCCGGGACTAGCTTAGTTGGGGCCAACGTCCTGACTTTC. The rearrangement links TRBV12-3 or TRBV12-4 to TRBJ2-6; 9 bases map to TRBD2. V lost 8 bases to trimming and J lost 3 bases; unmatched junction nucleotides: 11. The CDR3 runs to 17 residues.

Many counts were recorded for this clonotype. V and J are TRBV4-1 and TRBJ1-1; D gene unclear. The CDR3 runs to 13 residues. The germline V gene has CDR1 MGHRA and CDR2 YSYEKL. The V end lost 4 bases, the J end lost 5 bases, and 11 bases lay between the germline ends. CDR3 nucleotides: TGCGCCAGCAGCCGGGTGACTGAAACTGAAGCTTTCTTT. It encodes CASSRVTETEAFF.

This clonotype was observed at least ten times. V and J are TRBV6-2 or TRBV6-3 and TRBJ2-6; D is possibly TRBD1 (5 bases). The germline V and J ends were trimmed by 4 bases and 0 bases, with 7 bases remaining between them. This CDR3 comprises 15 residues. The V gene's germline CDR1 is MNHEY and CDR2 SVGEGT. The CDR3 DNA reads TGTGCCAGCAGTTCAGGGCACTCTGGGGCCAACGTCCTGACTTTC. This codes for CASSSGHSGANVLTF.

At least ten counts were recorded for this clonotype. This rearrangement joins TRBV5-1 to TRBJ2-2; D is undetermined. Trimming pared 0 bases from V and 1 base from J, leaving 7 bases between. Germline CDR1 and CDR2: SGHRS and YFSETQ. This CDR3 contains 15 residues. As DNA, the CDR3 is TGCGCCAGCAGCTTGGGTCTCAAGAACACCGGGGAGCTGTTTTTT. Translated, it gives CASSLGLKNTGELFF.

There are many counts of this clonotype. CDR3 sequence reads: CASSLDGALYRNEQFF. CDR3 DNA: TGCGCCAGCAGCTTGGACGGGGCCCTGTATCGGAATGAGCAGTTCTTC. The chain recombines TRBV5-1 with TRBJ2-1, with D perhaps being TRBD1 or TRBD2 (5 bases each). The ends were cut back, 0 bases at V and 7 bases at J, with 17 bases in the middle. CDR1 and CDR2 from the germline V gene are SGHRS and YFSETQ. The CDR3 consists of 16 residues.

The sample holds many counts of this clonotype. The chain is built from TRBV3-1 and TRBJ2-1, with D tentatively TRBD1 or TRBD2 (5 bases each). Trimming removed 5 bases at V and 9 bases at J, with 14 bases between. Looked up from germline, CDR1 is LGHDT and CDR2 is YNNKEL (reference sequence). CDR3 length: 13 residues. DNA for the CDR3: TGTGCCAGCAGCTCTGGGACGCATGGTGAGCAGTTCTTC. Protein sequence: CASSSGTHGEQFF.